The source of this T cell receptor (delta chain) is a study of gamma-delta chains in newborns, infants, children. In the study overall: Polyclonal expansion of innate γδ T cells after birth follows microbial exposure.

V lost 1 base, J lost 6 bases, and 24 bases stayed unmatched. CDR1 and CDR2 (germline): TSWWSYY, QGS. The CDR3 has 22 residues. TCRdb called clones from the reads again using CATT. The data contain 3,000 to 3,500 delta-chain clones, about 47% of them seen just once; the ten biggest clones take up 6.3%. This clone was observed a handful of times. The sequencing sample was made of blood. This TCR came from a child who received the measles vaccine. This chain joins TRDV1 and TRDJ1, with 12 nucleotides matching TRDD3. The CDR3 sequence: CALGEHSLRSRTGGYRGHKLIF. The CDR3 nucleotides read TGTGCTCTTGGGGAACATTCCCTACGTTCCCGTACTGGGGGATACCGCGGCCATAAACTCATCTTT.